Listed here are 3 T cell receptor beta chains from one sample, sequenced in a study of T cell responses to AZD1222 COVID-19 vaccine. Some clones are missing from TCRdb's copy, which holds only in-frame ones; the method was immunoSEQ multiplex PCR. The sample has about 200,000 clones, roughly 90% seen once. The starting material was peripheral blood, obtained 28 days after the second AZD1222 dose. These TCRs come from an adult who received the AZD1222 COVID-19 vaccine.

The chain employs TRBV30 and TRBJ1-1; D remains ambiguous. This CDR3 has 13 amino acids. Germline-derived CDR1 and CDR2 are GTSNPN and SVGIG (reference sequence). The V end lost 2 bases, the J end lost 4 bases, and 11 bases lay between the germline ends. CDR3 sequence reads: CAWSTQVATEAFF. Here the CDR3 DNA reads TGTGCCTGGAGTACGCAGGTGGCCACTGAAGCTTTCTTT.

CDR3 residues: CASSQGGGAPRNIQYF. CDR3 coding DNA: TGTGCCAGCAGTCAGGGAGGGGGCGCCCCCAGAAACATTCAGTACTTC. This chain uses TRBV5-8 with TRBJ2-4; the D gene could be TRBD1 or TRBD2 (7 bases each). Trimming stripped 5 bases from V and 6 bases from J, with 21 bases between. Germline V lookup: CDR1 SGHTS, CDR2 YDEGEE. This CDR3 contains 16 residues.

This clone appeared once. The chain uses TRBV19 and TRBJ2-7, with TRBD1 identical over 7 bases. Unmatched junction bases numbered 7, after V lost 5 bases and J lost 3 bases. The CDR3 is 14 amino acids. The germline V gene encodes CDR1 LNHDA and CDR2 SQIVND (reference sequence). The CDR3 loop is CASSPGQASYEQYF. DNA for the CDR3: TGTGCCAGTAGTCCCGGACAGGCGAGCTACGAGCAGTACTTC. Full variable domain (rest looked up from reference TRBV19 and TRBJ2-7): DGGITQSPKYLFRKEGQNVTLSCEQNLNHDAMYWYRQDPGQGLRLIYYSQIVNDFQKGDIAEGYSVSREKKESFPLTVTSAQKNPTAFYLCASSPGQASYEQYFGPGTRLTVT.